This T cell receptor (beta chain) came from a study of tumor-infiltrating lymphocytes in oesophageal squamous cell carcinoma. Germline lookup yields CDR1 WNHNN and CDR2 SYGVQD (reference sequence). This CDR3 is 11 amino acids long. TCRdb re-called the reads with MiXCR, one entry per CDR3 protein. This table has some 10,000 distinct CDR3 sequences, around 60% appearing once. The sequenced material came from blood. The V call is TRBV10-1, the J call TRBJ2-5; D uncertain. The tail of the sequence fits TRBJ2-1 better, so the J call may be wrong. This TCR was recovered from a female donor with esophageal squamous cell carcinoma. CDR3 coding DNA: TGCGCCAGCAGTGACAGCAATGAGCAGTTCTTC. This translates into CASSDSNEQFF.